This T cell receptor beta chain was sequenced during a study of T cells in Graves' hyperthyroidism and ophthalmopathy. Study details: Any treatment followed the collection of peripheral blood at initial diagnosis.

General observations from the study: A 13 V-J signature model discriminated ophthalmopathy versus stable hyperthyroidism.

The CDR3 is made up of 17 amino acids. Per the germline V gene, CDR1 is KGHSH and CDR2 is LQKENI. The V gene lost 3 bases and the J gene lost 0 bases, with 14 bases spanning the gap. Ophthalmopathy patients had moderate-to-severe active disease, CAS ≥3, NOSPECS ≥4, and disease duration under 3 months. The authors obtained PBMCs from over 8 ml of fresh peripheral blood. Note on this clonotype: Its antigen is currently unknown.

TCR beta CDR3 regions were amplified from RNA transcripts. The study used the HTBI primer set for a first-round RT-PCR of the TCR CDR3. TCRdb reanalysed the multiplex PCR reads using MiXCR and keeps one entry per CDR3 protein. This sample yields some 550,000 distinct CDR3 sequences, of which more than 15% are seen a single time; 2.5% to 4% belongs to the top ten. The rearrangement uses TRBV18 and TRBJ1-4; D is possibly TRBD1 (6 bases). Sequenced input: blood. The clonotype was recovered from a woman in her 40s with Graves' ophthalmopathy. The CDR3 sequence is CASSPVTGGATNEKLFF. CDR3 nucleotide sequence: TGTGCCAGCTCACCTGTGACAGGTGGAGCAACTAATGAAAAACTGTTTTTT.